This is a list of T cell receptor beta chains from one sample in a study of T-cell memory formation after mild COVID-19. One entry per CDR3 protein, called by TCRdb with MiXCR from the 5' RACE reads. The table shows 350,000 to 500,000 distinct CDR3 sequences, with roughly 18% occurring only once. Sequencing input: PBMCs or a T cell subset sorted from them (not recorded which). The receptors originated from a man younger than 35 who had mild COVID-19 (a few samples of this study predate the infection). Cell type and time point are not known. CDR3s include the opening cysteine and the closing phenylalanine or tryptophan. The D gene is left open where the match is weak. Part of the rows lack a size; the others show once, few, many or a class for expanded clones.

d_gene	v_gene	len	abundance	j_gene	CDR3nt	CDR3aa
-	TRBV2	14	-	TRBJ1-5	TGTGCCAGCTTGGACAGACCGGACAATCAGCCCCAGCATTTT	CASLDRPDNQPQHF
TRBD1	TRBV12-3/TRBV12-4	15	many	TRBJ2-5	TGTGCCGCCCAGAGAGAGGGGGCGCTTTCAGAGACCCAGTACTTC	CAAQREGALSETQYF
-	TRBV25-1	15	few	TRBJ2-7	TGTGCCAGCAGTGAATTGACGGGAAGCTCCTACGAGCAGTACTTC	CASSELTGSSYEQYF
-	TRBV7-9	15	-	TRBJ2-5	TGTGCCAGCAGCTTAGGCTGGATGCCTCAAGAGACCCAGTACTTC	CASSLGWMPQETQYF
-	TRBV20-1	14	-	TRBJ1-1	TGCAGTGCTAGAGTTGGGACGGTGAACACTGAAGCTTTCTTT	CSARVGTVNTEAFF
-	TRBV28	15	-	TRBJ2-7	TGTGCCACCAAGACTCGGGGCGGTACCCCCTACGAGCAGTACTTC	CATKTRGGTPYEQYF
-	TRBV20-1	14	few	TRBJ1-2	TGCAGTGGGAAGCAGGACCTAAATGGCTATGGCTACACCTTC	CSGKQDLNGYGYTF
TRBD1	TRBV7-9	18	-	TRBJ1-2	TGTGCCAGCAGCTCAAGAGGGACAGGGGCCTACCGTAACTATGGCTACACCTTC	CASSSRGTGAYRNYGYTF
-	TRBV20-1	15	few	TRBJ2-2	TGCAGTGCTAGCGCCCGGGACCACAACACCGGGGAGCTGTTTTTT	CSASARDHNTGELFF
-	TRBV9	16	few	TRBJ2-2	TGTGCCAGCAGCTCCTCAGCAGGGGTCTACACCGGGGAGCTGTTTTTT	CASSSSAGVYTGELFF
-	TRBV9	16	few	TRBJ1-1	TGTGCCAGCAGCGCAAACTCTGGGGGTTTCGGCACTGAAGCTTTCTTT	CASSANSGGFGTEAFF
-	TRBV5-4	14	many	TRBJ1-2	TGTGCCAGCAGCCCCCCCGGCAAGAGCTATGGCTACACCTTC	CASSPPGKSYGYTF
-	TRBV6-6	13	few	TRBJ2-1	TGTGCCAGCAGTTATCGACGGGACAATGAGCAGTTCTTC	CASSYRRDNEQFF
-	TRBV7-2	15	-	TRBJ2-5	TGTGCCAGCAGCTTACAGGGAGGTTGGGAAGAGACCCAGTACTTC	CASSLQGGWEETQYF
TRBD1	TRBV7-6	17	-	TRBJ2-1	TGTGCCAGCAGCAACCTGGGACAGGGTGGCACCTACAATGAGCAGTTCTTC	CASSNLGQGGTYNEQFF
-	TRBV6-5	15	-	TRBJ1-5	TGTGCCAGCAGTTACGAGGCAGGGCAGGGTCAGCCCCAGCATTTT	CASSYEAGQGQPQHF
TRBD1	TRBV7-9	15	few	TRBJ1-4	TGTGCCAGCAGCAAAACGGACAGGGGTTATGAAAAACTGTTTTTT	CASSKTDRGYEKLFF
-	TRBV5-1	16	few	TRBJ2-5	TGCGCCAGCAGCTTTGGGGGGCCTCAAGGTCAAGAGACCCAGTACTTC	CASSFGGPQGQETQYF
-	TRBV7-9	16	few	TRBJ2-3	TGTGCCAGCAGCTTAGGCCCAGGGGCTTTTACAGATACGCAGTATTTT	CASSLGPGAFTDTQYF
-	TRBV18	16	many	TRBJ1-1	TGTGCCAGCTCACCACCGAGTGGGGGATTCAACACTGAAGCTTTCTTT	CASSPPSGGFNTEAFF
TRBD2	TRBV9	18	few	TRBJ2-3	TGTGCCAGCAGCTCCAGCCGACTAGCGGGGGCAGTCACAGATACGCAGTATTTT	CASSSSRLAGAVTDTQYF
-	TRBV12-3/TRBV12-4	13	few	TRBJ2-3	TGTGCCAGCCGGGCCCCAGCCGCAGATACGCAGTATTTT	CASRAPAADTQYF
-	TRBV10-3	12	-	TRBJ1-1	TGTGCCATCGGGACGGACAACACTGAAGCTTTCTTT	CAIGTDNTEAFF
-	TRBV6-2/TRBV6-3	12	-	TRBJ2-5	TGTGCCAGCACCTACCGCACAGGGACCCAGTACTTC	CASTYRTGTQYF
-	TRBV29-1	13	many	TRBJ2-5	TGCAGCGTTGACTCAGGGGCTGGGGAGACCCAGTACTTC	CSVDSGAGETQYF
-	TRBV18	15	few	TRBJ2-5	TGTGCCAGCTCACCACGGATCACAAGACAAGAGACCCAGTACTTC	CASSPRITRQETQYF
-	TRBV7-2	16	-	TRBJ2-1	TGTGCCAGCAGCCCCCGGACGGTGCACGCCTACAATGAGCAGTTCTTC	CASSPRTVHAYNEQFF
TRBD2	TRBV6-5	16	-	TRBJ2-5	TGTGCCAGCAGTTACTCGATTGCGGGGGGGAAAGAGACCCAGTACTTC	CASSYSIAGGKETQYF
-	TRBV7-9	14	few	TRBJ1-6	TGTGCCAGCAGCTGGGGACCGATCAATTCACCCCTCCACTTT	CASSWGPINSPLHF
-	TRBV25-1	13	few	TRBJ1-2	TGTGCCAGCAGTGGCAGAGGCCTTGATGGCTACACCTTC	CASSGRGLDGYTF
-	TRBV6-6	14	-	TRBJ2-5	TGTGCCAGCACCCCCCGGGGAGGAGGAGAGACCCAGTACTTC	CASTPRGGGETQYF
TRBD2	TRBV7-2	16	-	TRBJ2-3	TGTGCCAGCGGTCTGGCCGAGCGGGGGTTATTAGATACGCAGTATTTT	CASGLAERGLLDTQYF
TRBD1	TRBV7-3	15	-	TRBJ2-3	TGTGCCAGCAGCCCAACAGGGGGACACGCAGATACGCAGTATTTT	CASSPTGGHADTQYF
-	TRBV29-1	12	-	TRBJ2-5	TGCAGCGCCTGCAGGGTTGAGGAGACCCAGTACTTC	CSACRVEETQYF
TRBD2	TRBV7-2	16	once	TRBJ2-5	TGTGCCACCACCCTAACCCCAGGGACTAGCGGAATGGCCAAGTACTTC	CATTLTPGTSGMAKYF
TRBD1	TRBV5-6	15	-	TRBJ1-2	TGTGCCAGCAGTTCACAGGGGGCGAGGTACTATGGCTACACCTTC	CASSSQGARYYGYTF
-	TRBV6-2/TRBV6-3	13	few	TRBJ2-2	TGTGCCAGCAGTAGACCCCCGCCCGGGGAGCTGTTTTTT	CASSRPPPGELFF
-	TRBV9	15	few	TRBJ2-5	TGTGCCAGCAGCGTAGATCTGGGGTCACGGGAGACCCAGTACTTC	CASSVDLGSRETQYF
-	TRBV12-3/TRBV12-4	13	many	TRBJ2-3	TGTGCCAGCAATGCAGGGGATTTGCCTACGCAGTATTTT	CASNAGDLPTQYF
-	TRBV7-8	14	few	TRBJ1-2	TGTGCCAGCAGCTTAGTCTGGGTCGAAAGTGGCTACACCTTC	CASSLVWVESGYTF
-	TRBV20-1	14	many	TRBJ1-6	TGCAGTGCTAGCCTTAGGGACGGATATTCACCCCTCCACTTT	CSASLRDGYSPLHF
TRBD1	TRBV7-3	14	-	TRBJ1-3	TGTGCCAGCAGCCTGACAGGGGGCGAAAACACCATATATTTT	CASSLTGGENTIYF
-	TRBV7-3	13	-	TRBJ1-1	TGTGCCAGCAGCTTAAGGGGCCCAGCGCCAGCTTTCTTT	CASSLRGPAPAFF
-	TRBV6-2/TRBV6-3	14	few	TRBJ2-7	TGTGCCAGCAGGCGAGCAGGGGCCTCCTACGAGCAGTACTTC	CASRRAGASYEQYF
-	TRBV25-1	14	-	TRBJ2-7	TGTGCCAGCAGGGAACAGGGTAGGAAAAACGAGCAGTACTTC	CASREQGRKNEQYF
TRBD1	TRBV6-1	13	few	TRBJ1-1	TGTGCCAGCATGATACAGGGGGGGGCTGAAGCTTTCTTT	CASMIQGGAEAFF
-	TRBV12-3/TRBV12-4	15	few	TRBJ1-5	TGTGCCAGCAGTTTCCGTCTCTGGGGGGATCAGCCCCAGCATTTT	CASSFRLWGDQPQHF
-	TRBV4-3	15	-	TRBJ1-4	TGCGCCAGCAGCCAAGATGGGGCCGGAGATGAAAAACTGTTTTTT	CASSQDGAGDEKLFF
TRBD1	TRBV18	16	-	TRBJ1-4	TGTGCCAGCTCACCTCGACAGGGGGTTGCTAATGAAAAACTGTTTTTT	CASSPRQGVANEKLFF
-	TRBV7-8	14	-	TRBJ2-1	TGTGCCAGCAGCTTGGGAGTACGAGGCAATGAGCAGTTCTTC	CASSLGVRGNEQFF
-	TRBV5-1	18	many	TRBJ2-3	TGCGCCAGCAGCTTGGCCGCCTCGAGGAGCACACACACAGATACGCAGTATTTT	CASSLAASRSTHTDTQYF
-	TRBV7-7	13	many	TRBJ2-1	TGTGCCAGCAGCTTAGATGGTGGGGATGAGCAGTTCTTC	CASSLDGGDEQFF